This paragraph covers one TCR beta chain sequence. Antigen unknown. This sample's treatment: around 19 received Ad26.COV2.S at low or high dose, single or two shots; several received placebo; per-sample allocation not given. Sample collection was performed on day 63 after the first vaccine or placebo injection. A Boston adult aged 18-55 years was the donor. This sample stems from a study of Ad26.COV2.S vaccination and SARS-CoV-2 variants. Study in general: By the intramuscular route, Ad26.COV2.S was given once, or twice 56 days apart. Study-level findings and limits: Participants given vaccine showed non-spike TCR breadth similar to that of placebo recipients. Responses of spike-specific T cells (both CD8+ and CD4+) reportedly showed substantial breadth after vaccination.

Assay: immunoSEQ multiplex PCR; the TCRdb copy retains only in-frame clones and omits some. The sample shows about 250,000 clones, 87% of them seen only once. This sequence originates from a person between 18 and 65 years old who received the Ad26.COV2.S COVID-19 vaccine or a placebo. The sequences come from peripheral blood, collected in a trial of Ad26.COV2.S vaccine versus placebo.

This CDR3 is CASSLSRPYEQYF. As DNA, the CDR3 is TGTGCCAGCAGCTTAAGTCGGCCCTACGAGCAGTACTTC. This rearrangement joins TRBV7-9 to TRBJ2-7, with D unclear. Germline values: CDR1 SEHNR, CDR2 FQNEAQ (reference sequence). V dropped 2 bases and J dropped 2 bases, with 7 bases sitting between them. The CDR3 totals 13 residues.